This record looks at one T cell receptor beta chain sequence and its context. The antigen is undetermined. V lost 3 bases and J 0 bases, leaving 0 bases between the germline ends. The CDR3 is made up of 12 amino acids. Germline CDR1 SGHDN, CDR2 FVKESK. Using immunoSEQ multiplex PCR, the repertoire was profiled, and TCRdb retains in-frame clones only, with some absent. The table shows approximately 99,000 clones, with 94% occurring only once. These data belong to a study of OX40 agonist ivuxolimab in advanced cancers. The overall study: Partial responses were achieved by three patients, of whom one had hepatocellular carcinoma and two had cutaneous melanoma.

Findings and caveats of the study: The authors also found low normalized T-cell clonal expansion in some nonresponders.

The V call is TRBV14, the J call TRBJ2-1; D gene ambiguous. This sequence originates from an adult with an advanced solid tumor such as melanoma, head and neck, liver or kidney cancer. Specimen: CD4+ or CD8+ T cells sorted from blood, collected in a trial of the OX40 agonist ivuxolimab. The CDR3 here is CASSHSYNEQFF. For the CDR3, the DNA is TGTGCCAGCAGCCACTCCTACAATGAGCAGTTCTTC.